This T cell receptor beta chain was found in a study of Ad26.COV2.S vaccination and SARS-CoV-2 variants. Study information: Dosing was one shot or two shots 56 days apart.

The protocol was immunoSEQ multiplex PCR, while the TCRdb copy is restricted to in-frame clones and leaves out a portion. Here the sample spans 410,000 or so clones, around 90% being singletons. The treatment was: some 20 received Ad26.COV2.S at low or high dose, single or two shots; 5 received placebo; per-sample allocation not given. Material that was analyzed had been drawn on day 63 after the first vaccine or placebo injection. Looked up from germline, CDR1 is LGHDT and CDR2 is YNNKEL (reference sequence). With 1 base clipped from V and 8 bases from J, the junction kept 6 bases outside the gene matches. This CDR3 spans 16 amino acids.

The sequence was obtained from a person between 18 and 60 years old who received the Ad26.COV2.S COVID-19 vaccine or a placebo. Sequenced here: peripheral blood, sampled in a trial of Ad26.COV2.S vaccine versus placebo. This sequence joins TRBV3-1 (or the pseudogene TRBV3-2) and TRBJ2-1; 12 bases map to TRBD2. CDR3 sequence reads: CASSQGVTSGSHEQFF. In nucleotides, the CDR3 is TGTGCCAGCAGCCAAGGAGTGACTAGCGGGAGCCATGAGCAGTTCTTC.